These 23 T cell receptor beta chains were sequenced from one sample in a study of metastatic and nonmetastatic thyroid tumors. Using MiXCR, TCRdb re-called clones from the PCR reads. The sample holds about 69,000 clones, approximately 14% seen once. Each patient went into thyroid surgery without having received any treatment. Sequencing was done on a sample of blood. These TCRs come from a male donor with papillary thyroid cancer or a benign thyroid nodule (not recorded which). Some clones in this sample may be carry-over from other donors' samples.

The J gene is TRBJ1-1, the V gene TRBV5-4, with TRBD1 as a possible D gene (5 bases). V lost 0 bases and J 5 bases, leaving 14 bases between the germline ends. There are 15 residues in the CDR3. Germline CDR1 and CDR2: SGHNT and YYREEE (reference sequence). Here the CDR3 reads CASSLVAGQGTEAFF. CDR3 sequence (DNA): TGTGCCAGCAGCTTGGTCGCAGGACAAGGGACTGAAGCTTTCTTT.

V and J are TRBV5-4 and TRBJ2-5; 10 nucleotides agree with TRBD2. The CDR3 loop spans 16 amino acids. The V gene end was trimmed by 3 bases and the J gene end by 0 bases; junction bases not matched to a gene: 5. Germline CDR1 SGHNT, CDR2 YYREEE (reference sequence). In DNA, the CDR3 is TGTGCCAGCAGCTCGGAGACTAGCGGGTACCAAGAGACCCAGTACTTC. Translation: CASSSETSGYQETQYF.

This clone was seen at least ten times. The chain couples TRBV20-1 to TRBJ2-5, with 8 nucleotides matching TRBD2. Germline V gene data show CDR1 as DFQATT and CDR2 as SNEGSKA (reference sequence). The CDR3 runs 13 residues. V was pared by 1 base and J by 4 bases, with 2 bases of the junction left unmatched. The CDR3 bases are TGCAGTGCTAGAGGCGGGGGGAGAGAGACCCAGTACTTC. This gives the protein CSARGGGRETQYF.

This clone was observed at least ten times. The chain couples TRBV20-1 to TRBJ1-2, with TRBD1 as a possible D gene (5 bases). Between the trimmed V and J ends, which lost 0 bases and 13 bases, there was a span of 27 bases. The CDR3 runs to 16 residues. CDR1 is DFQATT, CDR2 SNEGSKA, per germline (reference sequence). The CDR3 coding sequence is TGCAGTGCTAGAGACCCGGGGAAGGGGTTGCTTGGAGGAGGCACCTTC. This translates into CSARDPGKGLLGGGTF.

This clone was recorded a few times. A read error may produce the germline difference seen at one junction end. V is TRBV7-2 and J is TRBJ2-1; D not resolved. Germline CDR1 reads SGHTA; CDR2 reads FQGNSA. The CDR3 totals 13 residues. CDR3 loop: CVSSLGHEVEQFF. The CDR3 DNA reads TGTGTCAGCAGCTTAGGCCACGAGGTTGAGCAGTTCTTC.

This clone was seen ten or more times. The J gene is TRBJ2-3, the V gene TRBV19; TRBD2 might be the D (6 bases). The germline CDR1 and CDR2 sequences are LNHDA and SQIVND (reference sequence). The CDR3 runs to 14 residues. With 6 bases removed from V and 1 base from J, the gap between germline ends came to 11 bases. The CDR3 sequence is CASSTGEGTDTQYF. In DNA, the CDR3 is TGTGCCAGTAGCACGGGAGAAGGCACAGATACGCAGTATTTT.

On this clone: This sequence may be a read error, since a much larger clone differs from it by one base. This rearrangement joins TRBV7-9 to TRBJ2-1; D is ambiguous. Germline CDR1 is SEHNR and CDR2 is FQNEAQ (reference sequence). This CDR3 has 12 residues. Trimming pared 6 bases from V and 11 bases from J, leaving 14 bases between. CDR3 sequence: CASSFQPHKQFF. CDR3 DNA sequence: TGTGCCAGCAGTTTTCAGCCTCATAAGCAGTTCTTC. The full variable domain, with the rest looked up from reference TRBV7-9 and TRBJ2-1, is DTGVSQNPRHKITKRGQNVTFRCDPISEHNRLYWYRQTLGQGPEFLTYFQNEAQLEKSRLLSDRFSAERPKGSFSTLEIQRTEQGDSAMYLCASSFQPHKQFFGPGTRLTVL.

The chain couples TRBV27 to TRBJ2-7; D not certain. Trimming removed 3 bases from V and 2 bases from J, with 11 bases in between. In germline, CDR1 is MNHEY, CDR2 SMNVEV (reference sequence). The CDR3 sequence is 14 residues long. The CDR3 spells CASSFLGPPYEQYF. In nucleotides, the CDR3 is TGTGCCAGCAGTTTTCTAGGGCCCCCCTACGAGCAGTACTTC.

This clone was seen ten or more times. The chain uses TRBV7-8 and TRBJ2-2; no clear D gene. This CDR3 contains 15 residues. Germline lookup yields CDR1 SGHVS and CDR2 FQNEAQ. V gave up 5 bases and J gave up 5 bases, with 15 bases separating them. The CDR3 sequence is CASSGRRERTGELFF. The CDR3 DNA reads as TGTGCCAGCAGCGGAAGAAGGGAAAGGACCGGGGAGCTGTTTTTT. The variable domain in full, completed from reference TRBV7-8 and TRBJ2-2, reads GAGVSQSPRYKVAKRGQDVALRCDPISGHVSLFWYQQALGQGPEFLTYFQNEAQLDKSGLPSDRFFAERPEGSVSTLKIQRTQQEDSAVYLCASSGRRERTGELFFGEGSRLTVL.

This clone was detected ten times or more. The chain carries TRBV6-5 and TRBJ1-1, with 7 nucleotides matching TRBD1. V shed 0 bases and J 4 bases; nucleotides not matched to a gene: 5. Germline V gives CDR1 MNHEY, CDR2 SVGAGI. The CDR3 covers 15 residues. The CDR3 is CASSYSDRWATEAFF. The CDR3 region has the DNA TGTGCCAGCAGTTACTCGGACAGGTGGGCCACTGAAGCTTTCTTT.

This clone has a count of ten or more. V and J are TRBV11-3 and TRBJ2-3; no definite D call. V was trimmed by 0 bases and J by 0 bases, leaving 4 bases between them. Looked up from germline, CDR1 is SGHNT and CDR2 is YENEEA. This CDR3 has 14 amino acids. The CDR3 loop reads CASSLDPSTDTQYF. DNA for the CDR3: TGTGCCAGCAGCTTAGATCCTAGCACAGATACGCAGTATTTT.

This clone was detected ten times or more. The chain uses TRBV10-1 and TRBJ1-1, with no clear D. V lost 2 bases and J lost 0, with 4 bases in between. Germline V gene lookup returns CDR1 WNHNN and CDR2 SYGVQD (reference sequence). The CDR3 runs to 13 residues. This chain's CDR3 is CASSEVLNTEAFF. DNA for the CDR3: TGCGCCAGCAGTGAGGTCCTGAACACTGAAGCTTTCTTT.

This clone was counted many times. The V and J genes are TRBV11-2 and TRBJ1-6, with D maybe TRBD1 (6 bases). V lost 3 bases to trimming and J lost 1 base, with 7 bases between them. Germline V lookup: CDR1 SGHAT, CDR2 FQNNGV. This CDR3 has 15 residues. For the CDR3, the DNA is TGTGCCAGCAGCTTGGGGGCTTCCTATAATTCACCCCTCCACTTT. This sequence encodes CASSLGASYNSPLHF.

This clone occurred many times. The CDR3 protein is CASSLTSLPDQPKSSEQFF. In DNA, the CDR3 is TGTGCCAGCAGCTTAACGAGCCTCCCGGACCAACCGAAGAGTAGTGAGCAGTTCTTC. The chain has TRBV7-3 and TRBJ2-1; D is undetermined. The germline V gene encodes CDR1 SGHTA and CDR2 FQGTGA. This CDR3 has 19 amino acids. The germline V and J ends were trimmed by 0 bases and 9 bases, with 27 bases remaining between them.

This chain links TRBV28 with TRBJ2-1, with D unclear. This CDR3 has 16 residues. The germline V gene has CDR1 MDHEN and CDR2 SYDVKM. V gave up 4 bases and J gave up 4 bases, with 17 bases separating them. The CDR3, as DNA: TGTGCCAGCAGTTCGTCGGCCGAGAAAAGTTACAATGAGCAGTTCTTC. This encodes CASSSSAEKSYNEQFF.

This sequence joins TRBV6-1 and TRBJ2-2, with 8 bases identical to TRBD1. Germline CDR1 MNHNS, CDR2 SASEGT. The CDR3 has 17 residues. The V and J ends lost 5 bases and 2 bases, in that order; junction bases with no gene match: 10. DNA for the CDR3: TGTGCCAGCAGTCCTCAAGGGGCAGGGGGCAACACCGGGGAGCTGTTTTTT. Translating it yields CASSPQGAGGNTGELFF.

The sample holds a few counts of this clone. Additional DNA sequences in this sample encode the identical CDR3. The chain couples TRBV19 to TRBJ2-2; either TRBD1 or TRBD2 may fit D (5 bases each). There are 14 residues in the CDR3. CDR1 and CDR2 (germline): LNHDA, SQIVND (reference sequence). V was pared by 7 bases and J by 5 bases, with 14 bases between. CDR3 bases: TGTGCCAGTAAGCGGCAGGGTGATACCGGGGAGCTGTTTTTT. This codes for CASKRQGDTGELFF.

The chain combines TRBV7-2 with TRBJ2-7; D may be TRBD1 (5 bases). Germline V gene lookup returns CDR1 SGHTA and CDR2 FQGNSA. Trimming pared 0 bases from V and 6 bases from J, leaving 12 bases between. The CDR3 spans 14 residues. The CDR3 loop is CASSLAVNQGEQYF. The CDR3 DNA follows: TGTGCCAGCAGCTTAGCAGTCAATCAGGGCGAGCAGTACTTC. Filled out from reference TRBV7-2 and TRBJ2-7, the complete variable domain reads GAGVSQSPSNKVTEKGKDVELRCDPISGHTALYWYRQSLGQGLEFLIYFQGNSAPDKSGLPSDRFSAERTGGSVSTLTIQRTQQEDSAVYLCASSLAVNQGEQYFGPGTRLTVT.

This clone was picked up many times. The CDR3 here is CASSHLLAGQQTTEAFF. In DNA form, the CDR3 reads TGTGCCAGCAGCCACTTATTGGCGGGACAGCAGACAACTGAAGCTTTCTTT. V gene TRBV3-1 combines with J gene TRBJ1-1; 7 bases map to TRBD1. Germline CDR1 is LGHDT and CDR2 is YNNKEL (reference sequence). The CDR3 totals 17 residues. Unmatched junction bases numbered 15, after V lost 3 bases and J lost 5 bases.

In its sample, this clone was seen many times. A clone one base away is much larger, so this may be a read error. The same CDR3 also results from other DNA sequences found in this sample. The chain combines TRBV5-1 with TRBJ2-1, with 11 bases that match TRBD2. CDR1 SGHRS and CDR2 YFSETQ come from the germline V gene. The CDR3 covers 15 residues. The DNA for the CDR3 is TGCGCCAGCAGCCCGACTAGCGGGACCTACAATGGGCAGTTCTTC. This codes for CASSPTSGTYNGQFF.

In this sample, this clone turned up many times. The chain's CDR3 is CSARDPDLYEQYV. For the CDR3, the DNA is TGCAGTGCTAGAGATCCCGACTTATACGAGCAGTACGTC. The chain links TRBV20-1 to TRBJ2-7; D uncertain. The CDR3 covers 13 residues. Germline V gene lookup returns CDR1 DFQATT and CDR2 SNEGSKA (reference sequence). V shed 0 bases and J shed 4 bases, with 10 bases lying between them.

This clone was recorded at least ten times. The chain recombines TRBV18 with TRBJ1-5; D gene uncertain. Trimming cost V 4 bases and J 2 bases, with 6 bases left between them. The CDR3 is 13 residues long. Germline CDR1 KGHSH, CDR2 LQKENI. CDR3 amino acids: CASSQEGNQPQHF. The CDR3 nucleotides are TGTGCCAGCTCACAGGAGGGCAATCAGCCCCAGCATTTT.

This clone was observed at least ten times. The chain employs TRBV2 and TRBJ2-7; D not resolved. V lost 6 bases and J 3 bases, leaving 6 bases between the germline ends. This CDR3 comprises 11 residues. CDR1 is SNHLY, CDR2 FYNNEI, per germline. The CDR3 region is CASRPHYEQYF. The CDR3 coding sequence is TGTGCCAGCAGACCCCACTACGAGCAGTACTTC. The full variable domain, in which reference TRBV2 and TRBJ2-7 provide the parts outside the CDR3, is EPEVTQTPSHQVTQMGQEVILRCVPISNHLYFYWYRQILGQKVEFLVSFYNNEISEKSEIFDDQFSVERPDGSNFTLKIRSTKLEDSAMYFCASRPHYEQYFGPGTRLTVT.